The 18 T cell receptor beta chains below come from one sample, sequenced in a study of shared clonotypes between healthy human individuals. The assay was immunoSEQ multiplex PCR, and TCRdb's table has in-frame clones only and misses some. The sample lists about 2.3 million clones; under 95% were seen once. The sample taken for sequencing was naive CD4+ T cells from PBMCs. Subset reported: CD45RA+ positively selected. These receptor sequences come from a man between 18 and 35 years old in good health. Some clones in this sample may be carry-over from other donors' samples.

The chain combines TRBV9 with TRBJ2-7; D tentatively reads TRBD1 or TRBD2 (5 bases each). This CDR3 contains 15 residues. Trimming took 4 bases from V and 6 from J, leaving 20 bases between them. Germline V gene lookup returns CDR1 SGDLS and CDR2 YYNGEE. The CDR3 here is CASSPAGARPSEQYF. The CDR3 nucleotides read TGTGCCAGCAGCCCCGCCGGGGCCCGCCCCTCCGAGCAGTACTTC.

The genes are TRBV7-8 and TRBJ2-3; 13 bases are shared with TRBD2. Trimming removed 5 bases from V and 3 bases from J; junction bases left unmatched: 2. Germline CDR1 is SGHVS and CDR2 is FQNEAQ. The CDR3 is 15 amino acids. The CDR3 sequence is CASSGTSGVTDTQYF. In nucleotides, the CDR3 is TGTGCCAGCAGCGGGACTAGCGGGGTTACAGATACGCAGTATTTT. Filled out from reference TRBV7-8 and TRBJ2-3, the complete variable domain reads GAGVSQSPRYKVAKRGQDVALRCDPISGHVSLFWYQQALGQGPEFLTYFQNEAQLDKSGLPSDRFFAERPEGSVSTLKIQRTQQEDSAVYLCASSGTSGVTDTQYFGPGTRLTVL.

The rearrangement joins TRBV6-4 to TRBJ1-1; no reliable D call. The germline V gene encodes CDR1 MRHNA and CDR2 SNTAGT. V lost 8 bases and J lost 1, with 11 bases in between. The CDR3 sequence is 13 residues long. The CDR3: CASRPEGNTEAFF. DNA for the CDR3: TGTGCCAGCCGCCCGGAGGGGAACACTGAAGCTTTCTTT.

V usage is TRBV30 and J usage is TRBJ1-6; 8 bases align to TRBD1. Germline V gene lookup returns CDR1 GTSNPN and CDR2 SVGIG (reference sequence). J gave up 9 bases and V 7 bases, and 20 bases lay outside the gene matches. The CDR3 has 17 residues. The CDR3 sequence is CALTNPTGGRLGSPLHF. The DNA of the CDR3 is TGTGCCTTGACAAACCCAACAGGGGGACGGCTGGGTTCACCCCTCCACTTT.

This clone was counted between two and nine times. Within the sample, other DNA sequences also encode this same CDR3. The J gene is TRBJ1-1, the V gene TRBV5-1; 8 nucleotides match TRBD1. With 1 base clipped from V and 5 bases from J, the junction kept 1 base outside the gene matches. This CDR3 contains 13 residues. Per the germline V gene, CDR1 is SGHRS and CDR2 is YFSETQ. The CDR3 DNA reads TGCGCCAGCAGCTTGACAGGGGGAACTGAAGCTTTCTTT. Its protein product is CASSLTGGTEAFF.

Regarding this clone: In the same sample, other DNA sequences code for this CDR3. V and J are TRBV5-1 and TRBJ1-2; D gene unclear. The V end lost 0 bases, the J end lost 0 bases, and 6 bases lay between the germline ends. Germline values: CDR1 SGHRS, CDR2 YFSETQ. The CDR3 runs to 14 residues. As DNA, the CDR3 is TGCGCCAGCAGCTTGGGGGATCCTAACTATGGCTACACCTTC. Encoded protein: CASSLGDPNYGYTF.

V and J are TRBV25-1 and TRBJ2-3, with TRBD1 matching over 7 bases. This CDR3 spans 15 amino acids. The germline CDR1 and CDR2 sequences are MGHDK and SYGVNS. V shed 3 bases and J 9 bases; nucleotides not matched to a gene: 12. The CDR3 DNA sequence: TGTGCCAGCAGTGAGAGGACAGGCAGAAAGGGGACGCAGTATTTT. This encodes CASSERTGRKGTQYF. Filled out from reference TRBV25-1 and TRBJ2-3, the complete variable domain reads EADIYQTPRYLVIGTGKKITLECSQTMGHDKMYWYQQDPGMELHLIHYSYGVNSTEKGDLSSESTVSRIRTEHFPLTLESARPSHTSQYLCASSERTGRKGTQYFGPGTRLTVL.

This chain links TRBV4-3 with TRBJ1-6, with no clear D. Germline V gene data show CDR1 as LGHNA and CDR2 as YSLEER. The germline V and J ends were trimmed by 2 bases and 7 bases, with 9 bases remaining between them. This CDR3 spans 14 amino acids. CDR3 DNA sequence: TGCGCCAGCAGCCAATGGCTGGAGAATTCACCCCTCCACTTT. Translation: CASSQWLENSPLHF.

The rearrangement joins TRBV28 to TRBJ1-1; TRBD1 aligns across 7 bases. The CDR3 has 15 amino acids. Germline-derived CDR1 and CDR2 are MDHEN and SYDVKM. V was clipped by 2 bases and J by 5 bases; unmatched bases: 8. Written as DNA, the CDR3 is TGTGCCAGCAGTTTAGGAGGGGGCGCCCGAACTGAAGCTTTCTTT. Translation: CASSLGGGARTEAFF.

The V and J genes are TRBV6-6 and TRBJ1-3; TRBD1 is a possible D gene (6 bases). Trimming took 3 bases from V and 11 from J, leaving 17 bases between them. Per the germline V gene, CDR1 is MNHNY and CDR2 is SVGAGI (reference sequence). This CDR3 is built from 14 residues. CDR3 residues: CASSYVGRGESIYF. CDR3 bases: TGTGCCAGCAGTTATGTGGGCAGGGGAGAGTCCATATATTTT.

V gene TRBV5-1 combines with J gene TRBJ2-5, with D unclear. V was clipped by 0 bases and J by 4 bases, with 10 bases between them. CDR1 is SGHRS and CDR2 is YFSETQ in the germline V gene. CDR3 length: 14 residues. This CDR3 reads CASSLAGYRETQYF. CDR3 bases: TGCGCCAGCAGCTTGGCAGGTTATAGAGAGACCCAGTACTTC.

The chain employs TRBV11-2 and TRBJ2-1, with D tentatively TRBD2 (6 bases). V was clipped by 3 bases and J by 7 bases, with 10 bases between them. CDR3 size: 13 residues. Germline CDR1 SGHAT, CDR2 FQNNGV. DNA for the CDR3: TGTGCCAGCAGCTTGGGACTTCAGAATGAGCAGTTCTTC. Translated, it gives CASSLGLQNEQFF.

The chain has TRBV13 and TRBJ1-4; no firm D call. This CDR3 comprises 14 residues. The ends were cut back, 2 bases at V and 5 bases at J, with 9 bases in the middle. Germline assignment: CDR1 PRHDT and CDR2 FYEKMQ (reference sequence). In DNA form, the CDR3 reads TGTGCCAGCAGCTTACCAACGGAGAATGAAAAACTGTTTTTT. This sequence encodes CASSLPTENEKLFF.

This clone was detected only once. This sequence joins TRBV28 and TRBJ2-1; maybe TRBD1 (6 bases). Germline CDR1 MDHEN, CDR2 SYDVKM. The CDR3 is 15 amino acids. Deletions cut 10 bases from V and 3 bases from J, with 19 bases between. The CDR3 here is CAIRTPRDNYNEQFF. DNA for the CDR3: TGTGCCATCCGAACCCCCCGGGACAACTACAATGAGCAGTTCTTC.

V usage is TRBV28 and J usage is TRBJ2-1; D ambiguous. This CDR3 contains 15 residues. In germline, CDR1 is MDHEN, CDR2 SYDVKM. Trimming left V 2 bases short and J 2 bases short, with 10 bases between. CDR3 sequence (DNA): TGTGCCAGCAGTTTAACACGGAAAACCTACAATGAGCAGTTCTTC. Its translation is CASSLTRKTYNEQFF.

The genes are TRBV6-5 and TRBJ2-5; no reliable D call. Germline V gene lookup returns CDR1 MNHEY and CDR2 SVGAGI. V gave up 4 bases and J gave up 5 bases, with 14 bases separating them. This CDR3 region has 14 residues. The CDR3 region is CASSFSTLGETQYF. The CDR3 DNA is TGTGCCAGCAGTTTCTCGACCTTGGGGGAGACCCAGTACTTC.

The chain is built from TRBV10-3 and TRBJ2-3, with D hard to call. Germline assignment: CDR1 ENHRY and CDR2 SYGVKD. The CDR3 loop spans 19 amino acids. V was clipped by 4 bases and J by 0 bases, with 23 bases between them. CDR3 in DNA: TGTGCCATCAGTGGACGACTGACGGCACTCCCCCCCAGCACAGATACGCAGTATTTT. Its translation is CAISGRLTALPPSTDTQYF.

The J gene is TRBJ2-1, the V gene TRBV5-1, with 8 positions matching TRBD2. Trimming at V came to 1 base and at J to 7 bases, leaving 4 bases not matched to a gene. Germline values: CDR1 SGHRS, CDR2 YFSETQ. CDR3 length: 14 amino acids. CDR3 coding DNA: TGCGCCAGCAGCTTGCTAGCGGGCTCGAATGAGCAGTTCTTC. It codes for CASSLLAGSNEQFF.